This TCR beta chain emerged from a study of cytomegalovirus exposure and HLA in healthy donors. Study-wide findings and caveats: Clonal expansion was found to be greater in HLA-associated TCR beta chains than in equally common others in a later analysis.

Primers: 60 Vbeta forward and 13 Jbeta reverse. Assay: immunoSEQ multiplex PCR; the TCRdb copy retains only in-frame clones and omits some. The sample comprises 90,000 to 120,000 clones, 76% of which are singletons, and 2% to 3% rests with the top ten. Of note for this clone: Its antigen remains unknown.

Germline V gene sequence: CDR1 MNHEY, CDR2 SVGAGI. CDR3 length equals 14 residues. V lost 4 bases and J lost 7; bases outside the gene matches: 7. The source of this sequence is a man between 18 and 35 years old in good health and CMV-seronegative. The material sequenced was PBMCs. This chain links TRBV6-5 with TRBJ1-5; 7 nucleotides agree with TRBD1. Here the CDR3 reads CASSSHRGGQPQHF. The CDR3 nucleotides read TGTGCCAGCAGTTCACACAGGGGTGGACAGCCCCAGCATTTT.